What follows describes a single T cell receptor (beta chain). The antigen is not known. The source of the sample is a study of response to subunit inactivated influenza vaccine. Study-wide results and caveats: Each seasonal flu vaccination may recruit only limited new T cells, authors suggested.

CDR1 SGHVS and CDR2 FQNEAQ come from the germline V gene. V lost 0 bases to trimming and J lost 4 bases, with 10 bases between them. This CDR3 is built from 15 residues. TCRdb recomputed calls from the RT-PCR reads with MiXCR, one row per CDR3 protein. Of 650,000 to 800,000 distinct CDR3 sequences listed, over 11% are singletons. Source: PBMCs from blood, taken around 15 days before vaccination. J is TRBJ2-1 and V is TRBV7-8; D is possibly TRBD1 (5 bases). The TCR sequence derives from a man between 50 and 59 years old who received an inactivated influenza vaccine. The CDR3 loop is CASSLARTTYNEQFF. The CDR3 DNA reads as TGTGCCAGCAGCTTAGCCCGGACAACTTACAATGAGCAGTTCTTC.